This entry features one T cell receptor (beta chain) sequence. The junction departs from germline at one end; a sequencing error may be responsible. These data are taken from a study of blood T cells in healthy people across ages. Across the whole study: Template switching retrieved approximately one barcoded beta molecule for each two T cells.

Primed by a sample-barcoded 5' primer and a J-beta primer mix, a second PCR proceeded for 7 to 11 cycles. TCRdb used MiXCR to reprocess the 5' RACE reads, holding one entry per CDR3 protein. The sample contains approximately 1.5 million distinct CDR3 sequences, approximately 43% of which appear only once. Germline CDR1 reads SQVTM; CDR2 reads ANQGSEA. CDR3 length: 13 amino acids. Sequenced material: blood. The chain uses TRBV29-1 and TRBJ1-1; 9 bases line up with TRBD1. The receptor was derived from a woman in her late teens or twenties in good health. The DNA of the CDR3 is TGCAACGTTGATGTGACAGGGGGCACTGAAGCTTTCTTT. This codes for CNVDVTGGTEAFF.